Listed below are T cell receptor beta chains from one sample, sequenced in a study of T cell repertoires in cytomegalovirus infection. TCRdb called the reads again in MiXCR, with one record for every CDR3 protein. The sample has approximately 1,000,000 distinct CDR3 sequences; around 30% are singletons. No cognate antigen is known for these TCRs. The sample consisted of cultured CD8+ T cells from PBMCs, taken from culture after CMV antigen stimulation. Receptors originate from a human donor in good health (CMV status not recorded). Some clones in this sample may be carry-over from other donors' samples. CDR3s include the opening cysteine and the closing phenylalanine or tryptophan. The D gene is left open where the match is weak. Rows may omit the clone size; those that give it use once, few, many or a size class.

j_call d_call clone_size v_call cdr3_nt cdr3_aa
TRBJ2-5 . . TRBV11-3 TGTGCCAGCAGCCCTACAAGAAGCGAGACCCAGTACTTC CASSPTRSETQYF
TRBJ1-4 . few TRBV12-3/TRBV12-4 TGTGCCAGCAGTCCTGAGGAGGGACGATCAGCAACTAATGAAAAACTGTTTTTT CASSPEEGRSATNEKLFF
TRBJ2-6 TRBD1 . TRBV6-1 TGTGCCAGCAGTGAAAGGGACAGGGGGTCGGAAGGGGCCAACGTCCTGACTTTC CASSERDRGSEGANVLTF
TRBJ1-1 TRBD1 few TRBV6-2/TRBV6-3 TGTGCCAGCAGTTACTCGAGGGCCCGGGACAGGGGATTGAACACTGAAGCTTTCTTT CASSYSRARDRGLNTEAFF
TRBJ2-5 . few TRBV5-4 TGTGCCAGCAGCTTTGGGGTGGCTAGCTGGGAAGAGACCCAGTACTTC CASSFGVASWEETQYF
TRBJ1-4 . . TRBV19 TGTGCCAGTAGTCGAAGGAGCGCCCACAATGAAAAACTGTTTTTT CASSRRSAHNEKLFF
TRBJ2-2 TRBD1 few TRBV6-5 TGTGCCAGCAGTCCACGACAGGGAACGTCCGGGGAGCTGTTTTTT CASSPRQGTSGELFF
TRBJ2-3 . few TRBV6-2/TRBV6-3 TGTGCCAGCAACTCTATTGGGTACACAGATACGCAGTATTTT CASNSIGYTDTQYF
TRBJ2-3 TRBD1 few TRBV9 TGTGCCAGCAGCGCCCCCAGGGACAGAAGCACAGATACGCAGTATTTT CASSAPRDRSTDTQYF
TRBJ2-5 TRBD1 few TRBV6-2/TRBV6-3 TGTGCCACCCACAGGGGGTCTTTGCGAGAGACCCAGTACTTC CATHRGSLRETQYF
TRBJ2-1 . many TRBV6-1 TGTGCCAGCAGTGCGGGATACAATGAGCAGTTCTTC CASSAGYNEQFF
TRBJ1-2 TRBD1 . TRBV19 TGTGCCAGTAGCCCAAGGGACAGGGACGGCTATGGCTACACCTTC CASSPRDRDGYGYTF
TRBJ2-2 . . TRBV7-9 TGTGCCAGCAGCCCGTCTAAGGCCCGATCCAAGAACACCGGGGAGCTGTTTTTT CASSPSKARSKNTGELFF
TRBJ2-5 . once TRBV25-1 TGTGCCAGCAGCCGGGACCGGGTTCGCTTC CASSRDRVRF
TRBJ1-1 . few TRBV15 TGTGCCACCAGCAGAGACCGGGTCTCTGAAGCTTTCTTT CATSRDRVSEAFF
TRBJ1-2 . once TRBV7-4 TGTGCCAGCAGCCGCCCGGGCCCACAAACTCGTGGCTATGGCTACACCTTC CASSRPGPQTRGYGYTF
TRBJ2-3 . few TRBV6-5 TGTGCCAGCAGTTACTCCCATTTGGGGGGAAGGGGCACAGATACGCAGTATTTT CASSYSHLGGRGTDTQYF
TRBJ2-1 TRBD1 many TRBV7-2 TGTGCCAGCAGCCAGGGACAGGGGATGAACAATGAGCAGTTCTTC CASSQGQGMNNEQFF
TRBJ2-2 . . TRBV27 TGTGCCAGCAGTTTAAGGTCCCCGAGTCAGAACACCGGGGAGCTGTTTTTT CASSLRSPSQNTGELFF
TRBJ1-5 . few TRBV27 TGTGCCAGCAGTTCGGTCAGCAATCAGCCCCAGCATTTT CASSSVSNQPQHF
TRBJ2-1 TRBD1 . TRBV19 TGTGCCAGTCAAGGACAGGGCCGCCCCTACAATGAGCAGTTCTTC CASQGQGRPYNEQFF
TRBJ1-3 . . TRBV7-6 TGTGCCCCCGGGGGGAGCCCTGGAAACACCATATATTTT CAPGGSPGNTIYF
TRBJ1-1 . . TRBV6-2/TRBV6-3 TGTGCCAGCAGTTACTCCCCAGGGTACACTGAAGCTTTCTTT CASSYSPGYTEAFF
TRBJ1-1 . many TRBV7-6 TGTGCCAGCAGCCCGAGTGGCGCCAGGGTGAACACTGAAGCTTTCTTT CASSPSGARVNTEAFF
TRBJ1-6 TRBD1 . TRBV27 TGTGCCAGCAGTCTCTACAGGGGTATATCCTATAATTCACCCCTCCACTTT CASSLYRGISYNSPLHF
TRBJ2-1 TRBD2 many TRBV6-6 TGTGCCAGCAGTGTACTAGCGGCGTCCTACAATGAGCAGTTCTTC CASSVLAASYNEQFF
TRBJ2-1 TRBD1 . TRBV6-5 TGTGCCAGCAGTCCGGACAGGGGGAGTACGGATGAGCAGTTCTTC CASSPDRGSTDEQFF
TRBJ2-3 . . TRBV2 TGTGCCACCTTCGCAGATACGCAGTATTTT CATFADTQYF
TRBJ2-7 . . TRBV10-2 TGCGCCAGCAGTGACTCCAGTAACGAGCAGTACTTC CASSDSSNEQYF
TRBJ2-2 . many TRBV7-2 TGTGCCAGCAGCTGGCCCTACGGCACCGGGGAGCTGTTTTTT CASSWPYGTGELFF
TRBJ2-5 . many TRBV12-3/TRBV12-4 TGTGCCAGCAGTTTTACTAGGACAGTTGAGGACCAAGAGACCCAGTACTTC CASSFTRTVEDQETQYF
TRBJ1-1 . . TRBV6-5 TGTGCCAGCAGGACCGGGGCGGGCACTGAAGCTTTCTTT CASRTGAGTEAFF
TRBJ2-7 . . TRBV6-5 TGTGCCAGCAGTTATTTCGAGGGGACCTACGAGCAGTACTTC CASSYFEGTYEQYF
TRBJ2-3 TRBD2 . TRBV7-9 TGTGCCAGCAGCTTAGCGGCGGGGGAGGAAGATACGCAGTATTTT CASSLAAGEEDTQYF
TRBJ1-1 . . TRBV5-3 TGTGCCAGCAGCGAAACGGGGCGGTCCCGTGAAGCTTTCTTT CASSETGRSREAFF
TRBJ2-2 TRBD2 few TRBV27 TGTGCCAGCAGTTACCGGACTAGCGGGGGTCTCACCGGGGAGCTGTTTTTT CASSYRTSGGLTGELFF
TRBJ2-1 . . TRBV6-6 TGTGCCAGCGGGGGGGCGGTTGAGCAGTTCTTC CASGGAVEQFF
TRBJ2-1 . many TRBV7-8 TGTGCCAGCAGCTTAGAGCCCGGACCCAATGAGCAGTTCTTC CASSLEPGPNEQFF
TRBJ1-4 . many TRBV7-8 TGTGCCAGCAGCCCCGCCAGCCGGGCAACTAATGAAAAACTGTTTTTT CASSPASRATNEKLFF
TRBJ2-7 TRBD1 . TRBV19 TGTGCCAGTAGTACCGGACAGGGGCGTCTTAACGAGCAGTACTTC CASSTGQGRLNEQYF
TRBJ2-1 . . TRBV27 TGTGCCAGCAGTTTTAAGTATCTAGCGAGGAGGAATGAGCAGTTCTTC CASSFKYLARRNEQFF
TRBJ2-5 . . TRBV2 TGTGCCAGCATTGGACAGCTCCAAGAGACCCAGTACTTC CASIGQLQETQYF
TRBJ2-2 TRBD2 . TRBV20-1 TGCAGTGCTAGAGATACGGGGACTAGCGGGGGGCTTAACACCGGGGAGCTGTTTTTT CSARDTGTSGGLNTGELFF
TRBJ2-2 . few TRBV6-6 TGTGCCAGCAGTTACCCCTCGGCGGGTGGGAACACCGGGGAGCTGTTTTTT CASSYPSAGGNTGELFF
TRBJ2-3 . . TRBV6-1 TGTGCCAGCAGTGGTTCCCCAGAGGGGGGGGGGCTCATAGATACGCAGTATTTT CASSGSPEGGGLIDTQYF
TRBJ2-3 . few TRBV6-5 TGTGCCAGCAGTTACCCCAGGGGAGATACGCAGTATTTT CASSYPRGDTQYF
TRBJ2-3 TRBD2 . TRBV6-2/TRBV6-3 TGTGCCAGCAGTTGGGTAGCGGGGACAGATACGCAGTATTTT CASSWVAGTDTQYF
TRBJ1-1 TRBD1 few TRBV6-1 TGTGCCAGCAGTCGGACAGGGGAGACTGAAGCTTTCTTT CASSRTGETEAFF
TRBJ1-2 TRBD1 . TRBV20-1 TGCAGTCCACCCCTCCGGGACAGATCCTATGGCTACACCTTC CSPPLRDRSYGYTF
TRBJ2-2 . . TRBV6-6 TGTGCCAGCAGTTACCCCACGAGTGGCTCGAACACCGGGGAGCTGTTTTTT CASSYPTSGSNTGELFF
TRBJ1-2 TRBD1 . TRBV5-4 TGTGCCAGCAGCCCCAGGGGGGCCGGGACGGGTGGCTACACCTTC CASSPRGAGTGGYTF
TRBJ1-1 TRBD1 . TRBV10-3 TGTGCCATCAGGCAAGGGACAGGGCTTCACACTGAAGCTTTCTTT CAIRQGTGLHTEAFF
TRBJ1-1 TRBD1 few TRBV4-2 TGTGCCAGCAGCCCCCGGGAGGGGGCGTTGAGCACTGAAGCTTTCTTT CASSPREGALSTEAFF
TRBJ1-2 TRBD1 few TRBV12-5 TGTGCTAGTGGTTTGTCAGGACGGGACAGGGAGAATGGCTACACCTTC CASGLSGRDRENGYTF
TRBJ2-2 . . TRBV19 TGTGCCAGCCTCAACGGGGGTGCCGGGGAGCTGTTTTTT CASLNGGAGELFF
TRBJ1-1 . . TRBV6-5 TGTGCCAGCAAAACAGGGTTGTCAGCTTTCTTT CASKTGLSAFF
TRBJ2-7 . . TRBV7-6 TGTGCCAGCAGCTTAGAACCAGGGAGCTCCTACGAGCAGTACTTC CASSLEPGSSYEQYF
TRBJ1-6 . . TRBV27 TGTGCCAGCACCCCGGGGTCTCTTCTGGGGTCACCCCTCCACTTT CASTPGSLLGSPLHF